Listed below are T cell receptor beta chains from one sample, sequenced in a study of shared clonotypes between healthy human individuals. Profiled with immunoSEQ multiplex PCR; TCRdb holds only in-frame clones, not every one. The data contain more than 2,000,000 clones, about 92% of them seen just once; the ten biggest clones take up over 0.12%. Sequencing used naive CD4+ T cells sorted from blood. The receptors stem from a man aged 18 to 30 in good health. The CDR3 runs from the conserved cysteine through the conserved F or W. D genes are given only for firm matches. Expanded clones get a size class; other rows say once, few or many, or leave the size out.

abundance: .
j_gene: TRBJ1-4
d_gene: .
v_gene: TRBV6-5
CDR3nt: TGTGCCAGCAGGGCGAGTGGGGGGGCAAGTGAAAAACTGTTTTTT
CDR3aa: CASRASGGASEKLFF

abundance: .
j_gene: TRBJ1-1
d_gene: TRBD1
v_gene: TRBV5-5
CDR3nt: TGTGCCAGCAGCTTCTACAGGGGGACGAACACTGAAGCTTTCTTT
CDR3aa: CASSFYRGTNTEAFF

abundance: .
j_gene: TRBJ1-4
d_gene: .
v_gene: TRBV6-1
CDR3nt: TGTGCCAGCATCCCGCAGAACGCTGAAGGGGAAAAACTGTTTTTT
CDR3aa: CASIPQNAEGEKLFF

abundance: .
j_gene: TRBJ1-6
d_gene: TRBD1
v_gene: TRBV28
CDR3nt: TGTGCCAGCAGTTTATTCGGACAGGAGAGATCACCCCTCCACTTT
CDR3aa: CASSLFGQERSPLHF

abundance: .
j_gene: TRBJ2-7
d_gene: .
v_gene: TRBV28
CDR3nt: TGTGCCAGCAGTTGGTCCCTCGCCTACGAGCAGTACTTC
CDR3aa: CASSWSLAYEQYF

abundance: .
j_gene: TRBJ2-2
d_gene: .
v_gene: TRBV5-4
CDR3nt: TGTGCCAGCAGCCCTCAAGCGATCGGGGAGCTGTTTTTT
CDR3aa: CASSPQAIGELFF

abundance: .
j_gene: TRBJ1-4
d_gene: .
v_gene: TRBV10-3
CDR3nt: TGTGCCATCACGACAGGCCTTAATGAAAAACTGTTTTTT
CDR3aa: CAITTGLNEKLFF

abundance: once
j_gene: TRBJ2-3
d_gene: TRBD2
v_gene: TRBV7-7
CDR3nt: TGTGCTAGCAGCCGAGGTGGCGGGGGGGCCGGAGATACGCAGTATTTT
CDR3aa: CASSRGGGGAGDTQYF

abundance: .
j_gene: TRBJ1-2
d_gene: .
v_gene: TRBV9
CDR3nt: TGTGCCAGCAGCGTAGCACAGGGCCACGGCTACACCTTC
CDR3aa: CASSVAQGHGYTF

abundance: .
j_gene: TRBJ2-7
d_gene: TRBD1
v_gene: TRBV27
CDR3nt: TGTGCCAGCAGTTTGGGACAGGGGAAACCCTACGAGCAGTACTTC
CDR3aa: CASSLGQGKPYEQYF

abundance: few
j_gene: TRBJ2-1
d_gene: .
v_gene: TRBV7-8
CDR3nt: TGTGCCAGCAGCGATTACAATGAGCAGTTCTTC
CDR3aa: CASSDYNEQFF

abundance: .
j_gene: TRBJ2-7
d_gene: TRBD1
v_gene: TRBV5-4
CDR3nt: TGTGCCAGCAGCTCGAACTCCGGACAGGACCCTGGGGAGCAGTACTTC
CDR3aa: CASSSNSGQDPGEQYF

abundance: .
j_gene: TRBJ2-3
d_gene: TRBD2
v_gene: TRBV18
CDR3nt: TGTGCCAGCTCACCGCTAGCGGGAGTGACAGATACGCAGTATTTT
CDR3aa: CASSPLAGVTDTQYF

abundance: .
j_gene: TRBJ1-2
d_gene: TRBD1
v_gene: TRBV11-2
CDR3nt: TGTGCCAGCAGCTCGACAGGGGCGACTGGCTACACCTTC
CDR3aa: CASSSTGATGYTF

abundance: .
j_gene: TRBJ2-5
d_gene: .
v_gene: TRBV7-6
CDR3nt: TGTGCCAGCAGCGGGACAAAGGTCCAAGAGACCCAGTACTTC
CDR3aa: CASSGTKVQETQYF

abundance: .
j_gene: TRBJ2-5
d_gene: .
v_gene: TRBV2
CDR3nt: TGTGCCAGCAGTGATTCAGAGACCCAGTACTTC
CDR3aa: CASSDSETQYF

abundance: .
j_gene: TRBJ2-5
d_gene: .
v_gene: TRBV5-1
CDR3nt: TGCGCCAGCAGCTCATTTAGACCCGGCGGGGAGACCCAGTACTTC
CDR3aa: CASSSFRPGGETQYF

abundance: .
j_gene: TRBJ2-7
d_gene: .
v_gene: TRBV18
CDR3nt: TGTGCCAGCTCACTTCAGGACTACGAGCAGTACTTC
CDR3aa: CASSLQDYEQYF

abundance: .
j_gene: TRBJ2-1
d_gene: TRBD2
v_gene: TRBV6-6
CDR3nt: TGTGCCAGCAGGGGGACTAGCGGGGAAAATGAGCAGTTCTTC
CDR3aa: CASRGTSGENEQFF

abundance: .
j_gene: TRBJ1-5
d_gene: .
v_gene: TRBV28
CDR3nt: TGTGCCAGCAGTTTCCTACCCTCGACGGGCAATCAGCCCCAGCATTTT
CDR3aa: CASSFLPSTGNQPQHF

abundance: .
j_gene: TRBJ1-1
d_gene: .
v_gene: TRBV10-1
CDR3nt: TGCGCCAGCAGTGAACACGGGACACCCAACACTGAAGCTTTCTTT
CDR3aa: CASSEHGTPNTEAFF

abundance: .
j_gene: TRBJ2-3
d_gene: TRBD1
v_gene: TRBV6-6
CDR3nt: TGTGCCAGCAGCCTACAGGGGACAGATACGCAGTATTTT
CDR3aa: CASSLQGTDTQYF

abundance: .
j_gene: TRBJ2-7
d_gene: TRBD2
v_gene: TRBV12-5
CDR3nt: TGTGCTAGTGCGGGGGGGTTTTACGAGCAGTACTTC
CDR3aa: CASAGGFYEQYF

abundance: .
j_gene: TRBJ1-4
d_gene: .
v_gene: TRBV11-3
CDR3nt: TGTGCCAGCAGCTTATCTTCAACTAATGAAAAACTGTTTTTT
CDR3aa: CASSLSSTNEKLFF

abundance: .
j_gene: TRBJ2-3
d_gene: TRBD1
v_gene: TRBV11-3
CDR3nt: TGTGCCAGCGGGGGACAGGGGATCAGAACAGATACGCAGTATTTT
CDR3aa: CASGGQGIRTDTQYF

abundance: .
j_gene: TRBJ1-4
d_gene: .
v_gene: TRBV5-1
CDR3nt: TGCGCCAGCAGCTTCCGCGGGGATTGGGGTGAAAAACTGTTTTTT
CDR3aa: CASSFRGDWGEKLFF

abundance: .
j_gene: TRBJ1-2
d_gene: TRBD1
v_gene: TRBV7-9
CDR3nt: TGTGCCAGCAGCCCAGGGACAGAGCATGGCTACACCTTC
CDR3aa: CASSPGTEHGYTF

abundance: .
j_gene: TRBJ2-7
d_gene: .
v_gene: TRBV5-6
CDR3nt: TGTGCCAGCAGCTTGCTTTCAGGGTCCTACGAGCAGTACTTC
CDR3aa: CASSLLSGSYEQYF

abundance: once
j_gene: TRBJ2-1
d_gene: .
v_gene: TRBV7-9
CDR3nt: TGTGCCAGCAGCACCCGGGACGGTTACAATGAGCAGTTCTTC
CDR3aa: CASSTRDGYNEQFF

abundance: once
j_gene: TRBJ2-2
d_gene: .
v_gene: TRBV9
CDR3nt: TGTGCCAGCAGCGTAGCATGGGGCGCGAACACCGGGGAGCTGTTTTTT
CDR3aa: CASSVAWGANTGELFF

abundance: .
j_gene: TRBJ1-1
d_gene: .
v_gene: TRBV4-3
CDR3nt: TGCGCCAGCAGCCAGGGACGGGGCGCTAACACTGAAGCTTTCTTT
CDR3aa: CASSQGRGANTEAFF

abundance: .
j_gene: TRBJ2-7
d_gene: .
v_gene: TRBV5-1
CDR3nt: TGCGCCAGCAGCGTGCAGGACTTATCCGAGCAGTACTTC
CDR3aa: CASSVQDLSEQYF

abundance: .
j_gene: TRBJ2-6
d_gene: .
v_gene: TRBV7-6
CDR3nt: TGTGCCAGCAGCGCGGGGACACCGATCTCTGTGGCCAACGTCCTGACTTTC
CDR3aa: CASSAGTPISVANVLTF

abundance: once
j_gene: TRBJ2-4
d_gene: TRBD2
v_gene: TRBV19
CDR3nt: TGTGCCAGTAGTATCAATGGGCTAGCGGGGGTACGTCAGTACTTC
CDR3aa: CASSINGLAGVRQYF

abundance: few
j_gene: TRBJ1-1
d_gene: .
v_gene: TRBV18
CDR3nt: TGTGCCAGCTCACCACGGCGGCAGGACACCCAGAACACTGAAGCTTTCTTT
CDR3aa: CASSPRRQDTQNTEAFF

abundance: .
j_gene: TRBJ2-2
d_gene: TRBD1
v_gene: TRBV19
CDR3nt: TGTGCCAGTAGTATGAGGACAGGCGCGAACACCGGGGAGCTGTTTTTT
CDR3aa: CASSMRTGANTGELFF

abundance: .
j_gene: TRBJ2-1
d_gene: .
v_gene: TRBV7-9
CDR3nt: TGTGCCAGCATCCCGGGGCCTTCCTACAATGAGCAGTTCTTC
CDR3aa: CASIPGPSYNEQFF

abundance: .
j_gene: TRBJ2-5
d_gene: .
v_gene: TRBV4-3
CDR3nt: TGCGCCAGCAGCCAAGAAAGGATTGGACTAGAGACCCAGTACTTC
CDR3aa: CASSQERIGLETQYF

abundance: once
j_gene: TRBJ1-2
d_gene: .
v_gene: TRBV6-1
CDR3nt: TGTGCCAGCAGTGAATTAGTGGGGCAGAGCTATGGCTACACCTTC
CDR3aa: CASSELVGQSYGYTF

abundance: .
j_gene: TRBJ2-1
d_gene: .
v_gene: TRBV6-5
CDR3nt: TGTGCCAGCAGAGCCACGGCGGGGTACAATGAGCAGTTCTTC
CDR3aa: CASRATAGYNEQFF

abundance: .
j_gene: TRBJ2-1
d_gene: .
v_gene: TRBV5-1
CDR3nt: TGCGCCAGCAGCTTTGGGGGGGCCCTGGATGAGCAGTTCTTC
CDR3aa: CASSFGGALDEQFF

abundance: once
j_gene: TRBJ1-2
d_gene: TRBD1
v_gene: TRBV19
CDR3nt: TGTGCCAGTAGTATAGAGGGACAGGGGGCGATGGGCTACACCTTC
CDR3aa: CASSIEGQGAMGYTF

abundance: .
j_gene: TRBJ2-7
d_gene: .
v_gene: TRBV18
CDR3nt: TGTGCCAGCTCACCACCAAGGGGGATCGAGCAGTACTTC
CDR3aa: CASSPPRGIEQYF

abundance: .
j_gene: TRBJ2-3
d_gene: TRBD2
v_gene: TRBV18
CDR3nt: TGTGCCAGCTCACCAATTGAAGCGGGGGGGTTTGGAGATACGCAGTATTTT
CDR3aa: CASSPIEAGGFGDTQYF

abundance: .
j_gene: TRBJ1-3
d_gene: TRBD1
v_gene: TRBV5-1
CDR3nt: TGCGCCAGCAGCTGGACTGAACAGGGGGCAGGAGGAAACACCATATATTTT
CDR3aa: CASSWTEQGAGGNTIYF

abundance: .
j_gene: TRBJ2-5
d_gene: TRBD2
v_gene: TRBV27
CDR3nt: TGTGCCAGCAGTGCTCTTAGCGGGAGGGCCTCTCGCGGAGAGACCCAGTACTTC
CDR3aa: CASSALSGRASRGETQYF

abundance: .
j_gene: TRBJ1-2
d_gene: TRBD1
v_gene: TRBV27
CDR3nt: TGTGCCAGCAGTTTAAAGCCGGGACAGGGAATCTATGGCTACACCTTC
CDR3aa: CASSLKPGQGIYGYTF

abundance: .
j_gene: TRBJ2-7
d_gene: .
v_gene: TRBV7-2
CDR3nt: TGTGCCAGCAGCCCTTCTAGCGTGCTCTCCTACGAGCAGTACTTC
CDR3aa: CASSPSSVLSYEQYF

abundance: .
j_gene: TRBJ2-1
d_gene: .
v_gene: TRBV5-1
CDR3nt: TGCGCCAGCAGCCCCGAGGCAGACCCCTACAATGAGCAGTTCTTC
CDR3aa: CASSPEADPYNEQFF

abundance: .
j_gene: TRBJ1-2
d_gene: .
v_gene: TRBV30
CDR3nt: TGTGCCTGTCGGGGTCTAGGGGTTGGTGGCTACACCTTC
CDR3aa: CACRGLGVGGYTF

abundance: .
j_gene: TRBJ1-2
d_gene: .
v_gene: TRBV2
CDR3nt: TGTGCCAGCACCATTATGAGGGGGGGCAACTATGGCTACACCTTC
CDR3aa: CASTIMRGGNYGYTF

abundance: .
j_gene: TRBJ2-3
d_gene: .
v_gene: TRBV5-1
CDR3nt: TGCGCCAGCAGCCCCCCGCTAGCTTCTTATACGCAGTATTTT
CDR3aa: CASSPPLASYTQYF